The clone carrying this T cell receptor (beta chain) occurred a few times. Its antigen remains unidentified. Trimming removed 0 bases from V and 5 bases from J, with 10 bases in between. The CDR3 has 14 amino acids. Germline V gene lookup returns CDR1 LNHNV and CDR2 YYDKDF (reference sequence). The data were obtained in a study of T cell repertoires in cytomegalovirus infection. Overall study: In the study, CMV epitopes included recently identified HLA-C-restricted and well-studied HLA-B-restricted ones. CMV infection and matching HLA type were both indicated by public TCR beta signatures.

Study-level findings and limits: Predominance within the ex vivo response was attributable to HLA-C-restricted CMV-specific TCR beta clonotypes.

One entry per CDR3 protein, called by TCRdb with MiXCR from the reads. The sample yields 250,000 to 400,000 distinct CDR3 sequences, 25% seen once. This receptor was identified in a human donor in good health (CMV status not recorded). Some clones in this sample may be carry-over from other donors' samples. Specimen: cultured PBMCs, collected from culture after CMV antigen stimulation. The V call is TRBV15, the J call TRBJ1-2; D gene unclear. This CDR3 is CATSRDRRGYGYTF. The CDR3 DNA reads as TGTGCCACCAGCAGAGATCGGCGGGGATATGGCTACACCTTC.